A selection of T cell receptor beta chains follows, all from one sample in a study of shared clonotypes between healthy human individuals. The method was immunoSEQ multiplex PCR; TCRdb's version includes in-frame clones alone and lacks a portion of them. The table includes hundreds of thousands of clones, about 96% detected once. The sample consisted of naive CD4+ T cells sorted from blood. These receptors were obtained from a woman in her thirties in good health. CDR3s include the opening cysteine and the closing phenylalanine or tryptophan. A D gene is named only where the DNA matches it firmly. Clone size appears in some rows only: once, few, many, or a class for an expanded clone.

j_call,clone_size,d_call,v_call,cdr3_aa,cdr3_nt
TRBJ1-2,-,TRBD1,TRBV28,CASSFRGRDPSYGYTF,TGTGCCAGCAGTTTCAGGGGGCGCGATCCGAGCTATGGCTACACCTTC
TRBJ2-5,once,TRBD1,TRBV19,CASRRTGIETQYF,TGTGCCAGCCGACGGACAGGGATTGAGACCCAGTACTTC
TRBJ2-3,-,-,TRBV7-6,CASSLGGSLDTQYF,TGTGCCAGCAGCTTAGGTGGGAGCCTAGATACGCAGTATTTT
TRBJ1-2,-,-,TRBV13,CASSFLSRPYGYTF,TGTGCCAGCAGCTTCCTCTCCCGACCCTATGGCTACACCTTC
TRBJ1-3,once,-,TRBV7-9,CASTPRGAGNTIYF,TGTGCCAGCACCCCACGGGGGGCTGGAAACACCATATATTTT
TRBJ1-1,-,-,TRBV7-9,CASSLAIGRAFF,TGTGCCAGCAGCTTAGCGATTGGGAGGGCTTTCTTT
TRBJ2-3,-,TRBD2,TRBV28,CASSYSGSGTDTQYF,TGTGCCAGCAGCTATAGCGGGAGTGGCACAGATACGCAGTATTTT
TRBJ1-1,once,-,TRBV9,CASSVGIVDKAEAFF,TGTGCCAGCAGCGTAGGGATCGTGGACAAGGCTGAAGCTTTCTTT
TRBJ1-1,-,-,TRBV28,CASSSLSNTEAFF,TGTGCCAGCAGTTCCCTCTCGAACACTGAAGCTTTCTTT
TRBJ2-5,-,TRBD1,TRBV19,CASDRGCEQYF,TGTGCCAGTGACAGGGGTTGTGAGCAGTACTTC
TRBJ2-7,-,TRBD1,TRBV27,CASSPGTGQGHSYEQYF,TGTGCCAGCAGTCCGGGAACAGGACAGGGGCACTCCTACGAGCAGTACTTC
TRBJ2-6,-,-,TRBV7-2,CASSLAFPGGAGANVLTF,TGTGCCAGCAGCTTAGCGTTCCCGGGGGGCGCGGGGGCCAACGTCCTGACTTTC
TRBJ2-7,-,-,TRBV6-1,CASSEAIGGIYEQYF,TGTGCCAGCAGTGAAGCCATAGGTGGGATCTACGAGCAGTACTTC
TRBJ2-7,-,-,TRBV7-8,CASSPRREQPYEQYF,TGTGCCAGCAGTCCTAGACGGGAGCAACCCTACGAGCAGTACTTC
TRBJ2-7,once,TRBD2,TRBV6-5,CASSHRASGLYEQYF,TGTGCCAGCAGTCACCGGGCTAGCGGGCTTTACGAGCAGTACTTC
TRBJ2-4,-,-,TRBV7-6,CASSSKNIQYF,TGTGCCAGCAGCTCTAAAAACATTCAGTACTTC
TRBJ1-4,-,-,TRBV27,CASSTRRGGEKLFF,TGTGCCAGCAGTACCCGCCGCGGAGGTGAAAAACTGTTTTTT
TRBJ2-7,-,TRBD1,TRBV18,CASSPPGQGYYEQYF,TGTGCCAGCTCACCACCGGGACAGGGATACTACGAGCAGTACTTC
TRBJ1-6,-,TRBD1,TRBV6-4,CASRTSGTGNSPLHF,TGTGCCAGCAGGACCTCCGGGACAGGGAATTCACCCCTCCACTTT
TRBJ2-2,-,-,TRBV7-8,CASSLVAAGELFF,TGTGCCAGCAGCTTAGTAGCGGCCGGGGAGCTGTTTTTT
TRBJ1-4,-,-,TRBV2,CASRKIVGGEKLFF,TGTGCCAGCAGGAAGATTGTAGGGGGTGAAAAACTGTTTTTT
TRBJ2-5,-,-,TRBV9,CASSVESRDGETQYF,TGTGCCAGCAGCGTAGAAAGCAGGGACGGGGAGACCCAGTACTTC
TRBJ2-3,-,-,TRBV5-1,CASRTESTQYF,TGCGCCAGCAGGACAGAGTCTACGCAGTATTTT
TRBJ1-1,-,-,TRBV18,CASSPTENTEAFF,TGTGCCAGCTCACCAACGGAGAACACTGAAGCTTTCTTT
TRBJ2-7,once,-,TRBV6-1,CASNPGTFGEQYF,TGTGCCAGCAACCCCGGGACATTCGGCGAGCAGTACTTC
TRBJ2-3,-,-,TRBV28,CASSLSKPSTDTQYF,TGTGCCAGCAGTTTATCCAAGCCTAGCACAGATACGCAGTATTTT
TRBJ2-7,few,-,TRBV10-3,CAIRVEQYF,TGTGCCATCAGGGTCGAGCAGTACTTC
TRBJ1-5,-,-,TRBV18,CASSPLQGDQPQHF,TGTGCCAGCTCACCGTTACAGGGAGATCAGCCCCAGCATTTT
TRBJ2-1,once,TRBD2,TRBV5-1,CASSWTSTSGRSLGEQFF,TGCGCCAGCAGCTGGACCTCGACTAGCGGGCGTAGCTTGGGTGAGCAGTTCTTC
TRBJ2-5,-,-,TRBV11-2,CASSLRDTLMDF,TGTGCCAGCAGCTTAAGAGACACATTAATGGACTTC
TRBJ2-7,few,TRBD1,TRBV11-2,CASSPRRTGGSEQYF,TGTGCCAGCAGCCCCCGGAGGACAGGGGGCAGCGAGCAGTACTTC
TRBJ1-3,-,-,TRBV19,CASSASTGTGGNTIYF,TGTGCCAGTAGTGCTTCCACCGGGACTGGGGGAAACACCATATATTTT
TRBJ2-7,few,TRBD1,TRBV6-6,CASSYWATGSNEQYF,TGTGCCAGCAGTTACTGGGCGACAGGGTCAAACGAGCAGTACTTC
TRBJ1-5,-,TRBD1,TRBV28,CASSDGTVNQPQHF,TGTGCCAGCAGTGACGGGACAGTCAATCAGCCCCAGCATTTT
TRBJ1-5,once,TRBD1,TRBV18,CASSSPGQGAINQPQHF,TGTGCCAGCTCGTCACCGGGACAGGGGGCTATCAATCAGCCCCAGCATTTT
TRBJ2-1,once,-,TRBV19,CASSVTGTPKIDEQFF,TGTGCCAGTAGTGTAACCGGGACTCCGAAGATCGATGAGCAGTTCTTC
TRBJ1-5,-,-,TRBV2,CASSEASTFGNQPQHF,TGTGCCAGCAGTGAAGCTTCAACTTTCGGCAATCAGCCCCAGCATTTT
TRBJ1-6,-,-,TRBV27,CASRGNSPLHF,TGTGCCAGCAGGGGGAATTCACCCCTCCACTTT
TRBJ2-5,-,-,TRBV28,CASSLSHSVGETQYF,TGTGCCAGCAGTTTATCACACAGCGTTGGAGAGACCCAGTACTTC
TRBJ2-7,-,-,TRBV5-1,CASSGVARSTDEQYF,TGCGCCAGCAGCGGAGTCGCTAGGTCGACGGACGAGCAGTACTTC
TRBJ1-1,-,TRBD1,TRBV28,CASSLSTGGTEAFF,TGTGCCAGCAGTCTCTCGACAGGGGGCACTGAAGCTTTCTTT
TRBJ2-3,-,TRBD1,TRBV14,CASSPRTGTRTDTQYF,TGTGCCAGCAGCCCTAGGACAGGGACCCGCACAGATACGCAGTATTTT
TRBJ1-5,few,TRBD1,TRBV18,CASSSDREYQPQHF,TGTGCCAGCTCATCTGACAGGGAGTATCAGCCCCAGCATTTT
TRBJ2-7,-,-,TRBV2,CASSGHSYVEQYF,TGTGCCAGCAGTGGGCATTCCTACGTAGAGCAGTACTTC
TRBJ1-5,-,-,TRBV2,CASSRDNNQPQHF,TGTGCCAGCAGCCGGGACAACAATCAGCCCCAGCATTTT
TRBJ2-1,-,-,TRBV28,CASRVGKRAEQFF,TGTGCCAGCAGGGTAGGGAAGAGGGCTGAGCAGTTCTTC
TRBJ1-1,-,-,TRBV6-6,CASRTGNTEAFF,TGTGCCAGCAGAACAGGGAATACTGAAGCTTTCTTT
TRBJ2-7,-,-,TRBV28,CASSFPGREQYF,TGTGCCAGCAGTTTCCCGGGGCGCGAGCAGTACTTC
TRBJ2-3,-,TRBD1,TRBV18,CASSPRGYTDTQYF,TGTGCCAGCTCGCCCAGGGGGTACACAGATACGCAGTATTTT
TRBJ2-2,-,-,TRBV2,CASSEFGRSNTGELFF,TGTGCCAGCAGTGAATTTGGACGCTCGAACACCGGGGAGCTGTTTTTT
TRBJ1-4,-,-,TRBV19,CASTPRFRAPPTNEKLFF,TGTGCCAGTACCCCACGGTTTAGGGCTCCTCCAACTAATGAAAAACTGTTTTTT
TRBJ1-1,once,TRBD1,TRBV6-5,CASSTKQGLEAFF,TGTGCCAGCAGTACCAAACAGGGGCTTGAAGCTTTCTTT
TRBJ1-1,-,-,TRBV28,CASSLTGRSNTEAFF,TGTGCCAGCAGTCTAACAGGCCGATCGAACACTGAAGCTTTCTTT
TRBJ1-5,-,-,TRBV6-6,CASSSTGNQPQHF,TGTGCCAGCAGTTCCACAGGAAATCAGCCCCAGCATTTT
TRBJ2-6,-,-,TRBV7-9,CASSLGRSGANVLTF,TGTGCCAGCAGCTTAGGGCGCTCTGGGGCCAACGTCCTGACTTTC
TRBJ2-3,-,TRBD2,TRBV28,CASSIAGGTDTQYF,TGTGCCAGCAGTATAGCGGGAGGCACAGATACGCAGTATTTT
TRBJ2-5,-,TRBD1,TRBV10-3,CATSGDRGQETQYF,TGTGCCACTTCTGGGGACAGGGGCCAAGAGACCCAGTACTTC
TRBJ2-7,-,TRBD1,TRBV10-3,CAISGTGTGAYEQYF,TGTGCCATCAGTGGGACCGGGACAGGGGCGTACGAGCAGTACTTC
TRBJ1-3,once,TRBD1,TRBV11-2,CASSPRKGATGNTIYF,TGTGCCAGCAGCCCAAGGAAGGGGGCAACTGGAAACACCATATATTTT
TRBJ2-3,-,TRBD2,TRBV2,CASSPLGGRGADTQYF,TGTGCCAGCAGCCCCTTGGGAGGGAGAGGAGCAGATACGCAGTATTTT